These 24 T cell receptor beta chains came from one sample sequenced in a study of cytomegalovirus exposure and HLA in healthy donors. It was with 60 Vbeta and 13 Jbeta primers that the PCR ran. The assay was immunoSEQ multiplex PCR, and TCRdb's table has in-frame clones only and misses some. The sample holds some 150,000 clones, 70% to 80% seen once. The sequenced material came from PBMCs. These receptor sequences come from a male donor in good health and CMV-seronegative.

The chain links TRBV6-5 to TRBJ1-4; D gene uncertain. V lost 7 bases and J lost 3, with 12 bases in between. This CDR3 is built from 14 residues. Germline values: CDR1 MNHEY, CDR2 SVGAGI. DNA of the CDR3: TGTGCCAGCACGGACCGGGAGGCTAATGAAAAACTGTTTTTT. It specifies CASTDREANEKLFF.

This sequence joins TRBV7-9 and TRBJ2-5; a weak D match, TRBD1 (5 bases). V shed 7 bases and J shed 5 bases, with 14 bases lying between them. The CDR3 consists of 13 residues. Germline V CDR1 and CDR2: SEHNR, FQNEAQ (reference sequence). CDR3 protein: CASNRGMRETQYF. In DNA form, the CDR3 reads TGTGCCAGCAATAGGGGAATGCGGGAGACCCAGTACTTC. Full variable domain (remainder filled in from reference TRBV7-9 and TRBJ2-5): DTGVSQNPRHKITKRGQNVTFRCDPISEHNRLYWYRQTLGQGPEFLTYFQNEAQLEKSRLLSDRFSAERPKGSFSTLEIQRTEQGDSAMYLCASNRGMRETQYFGPGTRLLVL.

The V gene is TRBV7-9, the J gene TRBJ1-1; 7 bases agree with TRBD1. The CDR3 sequence is 14 residues long. The V segment lost 3 bases and the J segment 5 bases; nucleotides outside the gene matches: 6. Per germline, CDR1 SEHNR and CDR2 FQNEAQ (reference sequence). This CDR3 is CASSLVQGKTEAFF. CDR3 DNA sequence: TGTGCCAGCAGCTTGGTACAGGGGAAGACTGAAGCTTTCTTT.

The chain is built from TRBV11-2 and TRBJ2-7; maybe TRBD1 (5 bases). V lost 6 bases and J lost 3, with 18 bases in between. This CDR3 has 15 amino acids. Germline lookup yields CDR1 SGHAT and CDR2 FQNNGV. The CDR3 loop reads CASRPLWGRHYEQYF. CDR3 coding DNA: TGTGCCAGCAGGCCCCTCTGGGGCAGACACTACGAGCAGTACTTC.

The chain employs TRBV4-2 and TRBJ2-7; D is uncertain. The germline V gene encodes CDR1 LGHNA and CDR2 YNFKEQ. This CDR3 is 13 amino acids long. The ends were cut back, 1 base at V and 3 bases at J, with 7 bases in the middle. The CDR3 spells CASSQAGSYEQYF. CDR3 in DNA: TGTGCCAGCAGCCAAGCTGGCAGCTACGAGCAGTACTTC.

V gene TRBV30 combines with J gene TRBJ1-1, with 9 bases that match TRBD1. Germline values: CDR1 GTSNPN, CDR2 SVGIG (reference sequence). Trimming took 5 bases from V and 5 from J; bases not matched to a gene: 9. The CDR3 contains 14 residues. CDR3 in DNA: TGTGCCTGGGGACAGGGGAGCCTATCGACTGAAGCTTTCTTT. Its translation is CAWGQGSLSTEAFF.

This clone turned up a few times. The chain uses TRBV6-6 and TRBJ1-4; maybe TRBD1 (6 bases). Germline V gene data show CDR1 as MNHNY and CDR2 as SVGAGI (reference sequence). The CDR3 spans 15 residues. The germline V and J ends were trimmed by 6 bases and 0 bases, with 11 bases remaining between them. The CDR3 sequence is CASRTGLATNEKLFF. The CDR3 DNA is TGTGCCAGCAGGACAGGCCTTGCAACTAATGAAAAACTGTTTTTT.

The J gene is TRBJ2-3, the V gene TRBV15; TRBD1 matches 8 bases. J was trimmed by 0 bases and V by 4 bases; bases with no gene match: 3. Germline-derived CDR1 and CDR2 are LNHNV and YYDKDF (reference sequence). This CDR3 region has 15 residues. The CDR3 region is CATSTRTGSTDTQYF. The CDR3 DNA reads TGTGCCACCAGCACACGGACAGGGAGCACAGATACGCAGTATTTT.

V is TRBV14 and J is TRBJ2-4; TRBD1 matches 9 bases. Germline lookup yields CDR1 SGHDN and CDR2 FVKESK. V lost 2 bases and J lost 10; bases outside the gene matches: 6. CDR3 size: 14 residues. CDR3 protein: CASSQFGQGRIQYF. The CDR3 coding sequence is TGTGCCAGCAGCCAATTCGGACAGGGGAGAATTCAGTACTTC.

This clone was recorded once. This chain links TRBV6-5 with TRBJ1-4; D remains ambiguous. The CDR3 consists of 14 residues. Germline V gene data show CDR1 as MNHEY and CDR2 as SVGAGI. Between the trimmed V and J ends, which lost 5 bases and 6 bases, there was a span of 13 bases. The CDR3 is CASSPQSVYEKLFF. The DNA for the CDR3 is TGTGCCAGCAGTCCCCAGTCAGTATATGAAAAACTGTTTTTT.

The chain has TRBV28 and TRBJ2-2; D is ambiguous. In germline, CDR1 is MDHEN, CDR2 SYDVKM. CDR3 length: 14 residues. The V gene lost 4 bases and the J gene lost 5 bases, with 11 bases spanning the gap. Here the CDR3 DNA reads TGTGCCAGCAGTTCCAGCGAAAGGACCGGGGAGCTGTTTTTT. Translating it yields CASSSSERTGELFF.

This clone was observed a few times. This chain joins TRBV13 and TRBJ1-6, with D maybe TRBD1 (6 bases). The CDR3 totals 15 residues. The germline CDR1 and CDR2 sequences are PRHDT and FYEKMQ (reference sequence). V was clipped by 6 bases and J by 9 bases, with 18 bases between them. The CDR3 DNA is TGTGCCAGCAGGCAGTCTACAGGGCATGTTTCACCCCTCCACTTT. This translates into CASRQSTGHVSPLHF.

The sample holds a few counts of this clone. This chain uses TRBV7-2 with TRBJ2-5, with 7 bases that match TRBD2. The DNA end is more similar to TRBJ2-7, so the J call may be wrong. Germline V gene lookup returns CDR1 SGHTA and CDR2 FQGNSA. This CDR3 is built from 11 residues. Here the CDR3 reads CASSPGGEQYF. DNA of the CDR3: TGTGCCAGCAGCCCGGGAGGCGAGCAGTACTTC.

This clone occurred a few times. The V and J genes are TRBV4-2 and TRBJ1-2; D possibly corresponds to TRBD1 (5 bases). With 5 bases removed from V and 4 bases from J, the gap between germline ends came to 14 bases. The CDR3 runs 14 residues. Germline values: CDR1 LGHNA, CDR2 YNFKEQ. The CDR3 loop is CASSRGVEGYGYTF. The CDR3 DNA reads TGTGCCAGCAGCAGGGGAGTGGAGGGCTATGGCTACACCTTC.

This clone has only one observation. The chain couples TRBV7-3 to TRBJ2-7; the match to TRBD2 covers 8 bases. V shed 6 bases and J 3 bases; nucleotides not matched to a gene: 4. CDR3 length: 13 amino acids. The V gene's germline CDR1 is SGHTA and CDR2 FQGTGA. CDR3 nucleotide sequence: TGTGCCAGCAGAGCGACTAGCGTCTACGAGCAGTACTTC. It codes for CASRATSVYEQYF.

This clone was seen a handful of times. V and J are TRBV7-7 and TRBJ2-3; weak D call: TRBD2 (5 bases). There are 18 residues in the CDR3. Germline V gene sequence: CDR1 SSHAT, CDR2 FNYEAQ (reference sequence). V lost 0 bases and J 0 bases, leaving 16 bases between the germline ends. For the CDR3, the DNA is TGTGCCAGCAGCTTAGCGCGTCAGCGGAGCTCTAGCACAGATACGCAGTATTTT. Its protein product is CASSLARQRSSSTDTQYF.

This rearrangement joins TRBV27 to TRBJ2-5; 10 positions agree with TRBD1. This CDR3 contains 15 residues. Germline values: CDR1 MNHEY, CDR2 SMNVEV (reference sequence). V shed 1 base and J 2 bases; nucleotides not matched to a gene: 1. CDR3 coding DNA: TGTGCCAGCAGTTTATGGACAGGGGGTCAAGAGACCCAGTACTTC. It is translated as CASSLWTGGQETQYF.

The chain couples TRBV18 to TRBJ2-2; TRBD2 matches 13 bases. V shed 4 bases, J shed 1 base, and the junction held 9 bases outside the gene matches. Germline CDR1 reads KGHSH; CDR2 reads LQKENI. The CDR3 has 19 residues. The CDR3 nucleotides are TGTGCCAGCTCACTCGGACTAGCGGGGGAAGATATGAACACCGGGGAGCTGTTTTTT. Protein product: CASSLGLAGEDMNTGELFF.

This clone has just one count. The CDR3 here is CAISESPVFNTGELFF. The CDR3 DNA is TGTGCCATCAGTGAGAGCCCCGTTTTCAACACCGGGGAGCTGTTTTTT. The V gene is TRBV10-3, the J gene TRBJ2-2, with no clear D. Trimming pared 2 bases from V and 2 bases from J, leaving 12 bases between. The CDR3 loop spans 16 amino acids. Germline V gene lookup returns CDR1 ENHRY and CDR2 SYGVKD.

The CDR3 loop is CASSLGTSRRGYTF. In DNA form, the CDR3 reads TGTGCCAGCAGTTTAGGGACAAGTCGGCGTGGCTACACCTTC. The V gene is TRBV28, the J gene TRBJ1-2, with a tentative D call TRBD1 (6 bases). Trimming removed 2 bases at V and 7 bases at J, with 14 bases between. Germline CDR1 and CDR2: MDHEN and SYDVKM. The length of the CDR3 is 14 residues.

The gene calls are TRBV7-2 and TRBJ1-2; 7 positions agree with TRBD1. From germline, CDR1 is SGHTA and CDR2 FQGNSA. The CDR3 contains 15 residues. V gave up 5 bases and J gave up 2 bases; unmatched junction bases: 8. This chain's CDR3 is CASSLRGGGNYGYTF. Here the CDR3 DNA reads TGTGCCAGCAGCCTTAGAGGGGGCGGAAACTATGGCTACACCTTC.

CDR3 residues: CASSPFMGPNEQYF. CDR3 DNA: TGTGCCAGCAGTCCCTTTATGGGGCCCAACGAGCAGTACTTC. This rearrangement joins TRBV28 to TRBJ2-7; the D gene is possibly TRBD1 (5 bases). Trimming stripped 5 bases from V and 5 bases from J, with 16 bases between. CDR3 length equals 14 residues. Germline-derived CDR1 and CDR2 are MDHEN and SYDVKM.

This chain links TRBV5-6 with TRBJ2-2, with 9 nucleotides matching TRBD2. CDR3 length: 15 residues. Looked up from germline, CDR1 is SGHDT and CDR2 is YYEEEE. V dropped 4 bases and J dropped 9; count of bases not matched to a gene: 10. Here the CDR3 reads CASSPAGGRSRELFF. For the CDR3, the DNA is TGTGCCAGCAGCCCGGCGGGGGGGAGGAGCAGGGAGCTGTTTTTT.

This chain joins TRBV27 and TRBJ1-5; D not certain. This CDR3 has 10 amino acids. Looked up from germline, CDR1 is MNHEY and CDR2 is SMNVEV (reference sequence). V dropped 7 bases and J dropped 5 bases, with 3 bases sitting between them. In nucleotides, the CDR3 is TGTGCCAGCATCGATCAGCCCCAGCATTTT. It is translated as CASIDQPQHF.